These 7 T cell receptor beta chains came from one sample sequenced in a study of cytomegalovirus exposure and HLA in healthy donors. The PCR ran on 60 Vbeta and 13 Jbeta primers. Assay used: immunoSEQ multiplex PCR; TCRdb lists only in-frame clones, some missing. The sample lists about 72,000 clones; about four fifths were seen once. The sample was PBMCs. The receptor set was obtained from a man between 18 and 29 years old in good health and CMV-seronegative.

The CDR3 nucleotides read TGTGCCAGCAGTATCGGGACACACACCGGGGAGCTGTTTTTT. This sequence encodes CASSIGTHTGELFF. This chain joins TRBV6-5 and TRBJ2-2; a weak D match, TRBD1 (6 bases). The V gene's germline CDR1 is MNHEY and CDR2 SVGAGI. V was trimmed by 5 bases and J by 3 bases, leaving 10 bases between them. The CDR3 is made up of 14 amino acids.

This rearrangement joins TRBV29-1 to TRBJ2-3; D is unresolved. Trimming took off 4 bases at V and 1 base at J, with 12 bases between the two ends. Germline values: CDR1 SQVTM, CDR2 ANQGSEA. This CDR3 contains 14 residues. CDR3: CSVGSSHRTDTQYF. The CDR3 region has the DNA TGCAGCGTTGGTAGTAGTCACCGCACAGATACGCAGTATTTT.

The chain joins TRBV7-2 to TRBJ2-7; TRBD1 matches at 9 bases. Germline V CDR1 and CDR2: SGHTA, FQGNSA. CDR3 length equals 15 residues. The junction had 6 bases not matched to a gene; V was cut back by 4 bases and J by 2 bases. CDR3 coding DNA: TGTGCCAGCAGCTCGAGGGGACAGGGAGCCTACGAGCAGTACTTC. Amino acid sequence: CASSSRGQGAYEQYF.

The rearrangement uses TRBV19 and TRBJ2-1; 10 bases map to TRBD2. V dropped 4 bases and J dropped 2; count of bases not matched to a gene: 8. The germline V gene has CDR1 LNHDA and CDR2 SQIVND (reference sequence). The CDR3 extends over 17 amino acids. The DNA for the CDR3 is TGTGCCAGTAGTAGGGTAGCGGGAGGAGGCACCTACAATGAGCAGTTCTTC. As protein: CASSRVAGGGTYNEQFF.

The gene calls are TRBV28 and TRBJ2-7, with 10 bases fitting TRBD1. CDR1 is MDHEN, CDR2 SYDVKM, per germline. The length of the CDR3 is 15 residues. The V segment lost 5 bases and the J segment 2 bases; nucleotides outside the gene matches: 6. The CDR3 region is CASSTGTGAAYEQYF. The CDR3 bases are TGTGCCAGCAGTACGGGGACAGGGGCGGCCTACGAGCAGTACTTC.

J is TRBJ2-7 and V is TRBV19, with a tentative D call TRBD1 (6 bases). Germline loops: CDR1 LNHDA, CDR2 SQIVND (reference sequence). V lost 5 bases and J lost 0, with 14 bases in between. The CDR3 contains 15 residues. The DNA for the CDR3 is TGTGCCAGTAGTGTAGCAGGGGCTTACTCCTACGAGCAGTACTTC. This codes for CASSVAGAYSYEQYF.

The chain links TRBV5-8 to TRBJ1-2; a possible D gene is TRBD1 (5 bases). The CDR3 runs to 13 residues. With 1 base removed from V and 7 bases from J, the gap between germline ends came to 11 bases. CDR1 is SGHTS and CDR2 is YDEGEE in the germline V gene. The CDR3 loop reads CASSLSGPSGYTF. The CDR3 region has the DNA TGTGCCAGCAGCTTGTCAGGGCCCAGTGGCTACACCTTC.